This TCR beta chain stems from a study of HIV-infected patients and healthy controls (dated by TCRdb to about 2014). About this clonotype: Its recognized antigen is unknown. Base qualities were left out, and no much larger clone turns up one base away.

Libraries were constructed by 5' RACE. The run used an Illumina MiSeq. TCRdb reworked the public reads: Q25 trimming with fastp, MiXCR clone assembly, productive beta chains retained. Each CDR3 protein gets just one entry, which takes the most common genes and DNA from the rows behind it. A total of around 18,000 distinct CDR3 sequences appear in this sample, around 17% of them only once. The ten largest account for around 24% of the sample. CDR1 is given as SGHNT and CDR2 as YYREEE, both from the germline V gene (reference sequence). Trimming costs V 5 bases and J 1 base, and their ends lie 9 bases apart. The cysteine opens and the phenylalanine closes a CDR3 of 13 amino acids. The retained sequence is limited to the CDR3, 39 bases, with the frame set at the first base.

Input material: CD8+ T cells from blood. The receptor comes from a human donor in good health. This chain joins TRBV5-4 to TRBJ2-5; the D segment cannot be called with confidence. The sequenced DNA is TGTGCCAGCAGACCGAATCCCCAAGAGACCCAGTACTTC. Translation gives CASRPNPQETQYF.